A selection of T cell receptor beta chains follows, all from one sample in a study of T cell responses to AZD1222 COVID-19 vaccine. Assay used: immunoSEQ multiplex PCR; TCRdb lists only in-frame clones, some missing. The sample lists around 130,000 clones; around 90% were seen once. The sample consisted of peripheral blood, taken on day 0 of AZD1222 vaccination. Receptor source: an adult in good health. The CDR3 runs from the conserved cysteine through the conserved F or W. The D gene is left open where the match is weak. Clone size is stated in some rows and not others, as once, few, many or a class when expanded.

D gene	J gene	clone size	V gene	CDR3 DNA	CDR3 protein
-	TRBJ1-2	-	TRBV30	TGTGCCTGGGTCCCAGAGGGGTGGAAGGGCTACACCTTC	CAWVPEGWKGYTF
-	TRBJ1-1	once	TRBV21-1	TGTGCCAGCAGCAAAGAGTTGGAGGACGACACTGAAGCTTTCTTT	CASSKELEDDTEAFF
TRBD1	TRBJ2-2	-	TRBV29-1	TGCAGCGTAGTCCGGGACAGACAGTCCGGGGAGCTGTTTTTT	CSVVRDRQSGELFF
TRBD1	TRBJ1-1	-	TRBV29-1	TGCAGCGGGAACAGGGGGCCCCTAAGAACAGCTTTCTTT	CSGNRGPLRTAFF
TRBD2	TRBJ2-1	once	TRBV4-1	TGCGCCAGCAGCCAACCGGGACTAGCGTACAATGAGCAGTTCTTC	CASSQPGLAYNEQFF
-	TRBJ1-3	once	TRBV5-1	TGCGCCAGCAGCCACAACGGGGGAGGTGGAAACACCATATATTTT	CASSHNGGGGNTIYF
TRBD1	TRBJ1-4	-	TRBV11-2	TGTGCCAGCAGCTTGGCCGGGACAGAGTCAGAAAAACTGTTTTTT	CASSLAGTESEKLFF
-	TRBJ2-1	-	TRBV18	TGTGCCAGCTCACCAGCCGTTAGCTCCTACAATGAGCAGTTCTTC	CASSPAVSSYNEQFF
-	TRBJ1-4	few	TRBV9	TGTGCCAGCAGCGCGACAGTAAACGGCGAAAAACTGTTTTTT	CASSATVNGEKLFF
TRBD2	TRBJ2-1	-	TRBV7-8	TGTGCCAGCAGCTTAGGCGTTAGCGGGTCTTTCTCCTACAATGAGCAGTTCTTC	CASSLGVSGSFSYNEQFF
-	TRBJ1-2	-	TRBV30	TGTGCCTGGAGTGGAGGGGTCGGCTACACCTTC	CAWSGGVGYTF
-	TRBJ1-6	-	TRBV4-1	TGCGCCAGCAGCCAAGAGCTTTGGGATTCACCCCTCCACTTT	CASSQELWDSPLHF
-	TRBJ2-5	-	TRBV6-6	TGTGCCAGCAGTTACTCGACCGGGGCCCAGTACTTC	CASSYSTGAQYF
-	TRBJ1-1	once	TRBV6-2/TRBV6-3	TGTGCCAGCAGTTACGGAGTCGGGTTGAACACTGAAGCTTTCTTT	CASSYGVGLNTEAFF
-	TRBJ1-4	-	TRBV28	TGTGCCAGCAGTTTGGCCCGGGACCCTGAACTTGAAAAACTGTTTTTT	CASSLARDPELEKLFF
-	TRBJ2-6	-	TRBV28	TGTGCCAGCACCGAAAAGGGAGGGGGCGCTGGGGCCAACGTCCTGACTTTC	CASTEKGGGAGANVLTF
-	TRBJ1-6	-	TRBV2	TGTGCCAGCAGGACGGGCACAGACGCCTTTAATTCACCCCTCCACTTT	CASRTGTDAFNSPLHF
-	TRBJ2-4	-	TRBV28	TGTGCCAGCAGTTCCGGGACAATCCACTCGTACTTC	CASSSGTIHSYF
TRBD1	TRBJ1-2	-	TRBV12-3/TRBV12-4	TGTGCCAGCAGCCAGGGGGCTGTCGGCTACACCTTC	CASSQGAVGYTF
-	TRBJ1-5	once	TRBV27	TGTGCCAGCAGAGAAGGGTGGGGGGCGCGGGGCAATCAGCCCCAGCATTTT	CASREGWGARGNQPQHF
-	TRBJ2-1	-	TRBV7-3	TGTGCCAGCGGGAGGAACGGCAATGAGCAGTTCTTC	CASGRNGNEQFF
TRBD1	TRBJ1-2	-	TRBV7-3	TGTGCCAGCAGCCCGGGACAGGGGACCTATGGCTACACCTTC	CASSPGQGTYGYTF
TRBD1	TRBJ1-3	-	TRBV7-2	TGTGCCAGCAGCTTATCTCTCAGGGGGCTGGGAAACACCATATATTTT	CASSLSLRGLGNTIYF
TRBD2	TRBJ2-3	once	TRBV18	TGTGCCAGCTCACCAGGACTAGCGGGTGTCACAGATACGCAGTATTTT	CASSPGLAGVTDTQYF
TRBD1	TRBJ1-5	-	TRBV27	TGTGCCAGCAGTCCTTCAGGGGGCCGTCAGCCCCAGCATTTT	CASSPSGGRQPQHF
TRBD1	TRBJ1-6	few	TRBV30	TGTGCCTGGAGGCTTAAGGGGACAGGGTTTTCACCCCTCCACTTT	CAWRLKGTGFSPLHF
-	TRBJ1-2	-	TRBV6-2/TRBV6-3	TGTGCCAGCAGTCAATTCCCGGATGGCTACACCTTC	CASSQFPDGYTF
-	TRBJ2-5	-	TRBV11-2	TGTGCCAGCAGCCAACTACAAGGAGGGAGAGGAGAGACCCAGTACTTC	CASSQLQGGRGETQYF
-	TRBJ2-7	once	TRBV10-1	TGCGCCAGCAGTGAGAATGGGACACCCTACGAGCAGTACTTC	CASSENGTPYEQYF
-	TRBJ2-2	few	TRBV5-4	TGTGCCAGCAGCGACAACACCGGGGAGCTGTTTTTT	CASSDNTGELFF
-	TRBJ2-1	-	TRBV10-3	TGTGCCATCAGTGAGTCGCCAGCAACGGTGAATGAGCAGTTCTTC	CAISESPATVNEQFF
TRBD1	TRBJ1-1	-	TRBV12-3/TRBV12-4	TGTGCCAGCAGTCAACAGGGGGGGTCTGAAGCTTTCTTT	CASSQQGGSEAFF
-	TRBJ1-3	-	TRBV11-2	TGTGCCAGCAGCTTGGAGGGTTTTTTCGGTTCCCTAGCAGGAAACACCATATATTTT	CASSLEGFFGSLAGNTIYF
-	TRBJ2-2	-	TRBV7-8	TGTGCCAGCAGCCTTTTACGGACCGGCACCGGGGAGCTGTTTTTT	CASSLLRTGTGELFF
TRBD1	TRBJ2-1	-	TRBV6-5	TGTGCCAGCAGAATAGGAGGACAGGGGTTCGATGAGCAGTTCTTC	CASRIGGQGFDEQFF
TRBD2	TRBJ2-3	-	TRBV7-8	TGTGCCAGCAGCTCCCTGCGGGGGGGAAAAAAAATGTTAGGTACGCAGTATTTT	CASSSLRGGKKMLGTQYF
TRBD1	TRBJ2-3	-	TRBV19	TGTGCCAGTAGGGACAGGGCCACAGATACGCAGTATTTT	CASRDRATDTQYF
-	TRBJ2-1	once	TRBV10-3	TGTGCCATCAGTGAGTGGGACCAAAATGAGCAGTTCTTC	CAISEWDQNEQFF
TRBD2	TRBJ2-1	-	TRBV5-4	TGTGCCAGCAGCTTGTACCGTCTAGCGGGACACAATGAGCAGTTCTTC	CASSLYRLAGHNEQFF
-	TRBJ2-1	-	TRBV2	TGTGCCAGCAGGGGGATAGGGATCTACAATGAGCAGTTCTTC	CASRGIGIYNEQFF